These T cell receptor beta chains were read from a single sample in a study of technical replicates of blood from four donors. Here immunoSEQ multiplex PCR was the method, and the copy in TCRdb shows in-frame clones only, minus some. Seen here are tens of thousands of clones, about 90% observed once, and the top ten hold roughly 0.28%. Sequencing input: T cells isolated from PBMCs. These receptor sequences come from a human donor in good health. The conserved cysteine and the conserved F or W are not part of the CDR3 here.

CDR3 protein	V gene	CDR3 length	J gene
ASSARGGAGLNEQF	TRBV5-1	14	TRBJ2-1
ASSQDPGPPGGNTEAF	TRBV4-2	16	TRBJ1-1
ASSFSANYGYT	TRBV5-1	11	TRBJ1-2
AWSAGGSYEQY	TRBV30	11	TRBJ2-7
ASSIGIGTGRVDTEAF	TRBV19	16	TRBJ1-1
ASSVVSQGLGQETQY	TRBV2	15	TRBJ2-5
ASSQNRAPNTGELF	TRBV11-3	14	TRBJ2-2
ASSFDPGQGENYGYT	TRBV7-9	15	TRBJ1-2
ASSLAGLGYGNTIY	TRBV5-1	14	TRBJ1-3
ASGREGSPEAF	TRBV12-5	11	TRBJ1-1
ATSWGQWEQF	TRBV15	10	TRBJ2-1
ASSQGAGTIPYGYT	TRBV4-1	14	TRBJ1-2
ASSVRDPGELF	TRBV19	11	TRBJ2-2
ASSDQLISGLDGYT	TRBV6-4	14	TRBJ1-2
ASGLVRGLVRSGELF	TRBV12-5	15	TRBJ2-2
ASSTTGFDYEQY	TRBV19	12	TRBJ2-7
ASSESQGNQPQH	TRBV2	12	TRBJ1-5
ASSLGSINEQF	TRBV7-6	11	TRBJ2-1
ASKTAGNNQETQY	TRBV28	13	TRBJ2-5
ASSLVSYNEQF	TRBV11-2	11	TRBJ2-1
ASSTGLTTDTQY	TRBV7-9	12	TRBJ2-3
ASSPSPTGHITFNYGYT	TRBV18	17	TRBJ1-2
ASSFSDRAFRTSYEQY	TRBV7-9	16	TRBJ2-7
AISDYQGQTIY	TRBV10-3	11	TRBJ1-3
ASSRDRDYEQY	TRBV11-3	11	TRBJ2-7
ASSQARGNQPQH	TRBV14	12	TRBJ1-5
ASSERGISTEAF	TRBV6-1	12	TRBJ1-1
ASRPTGLNTEAF	TRBV6-6	12	TRBJ1-1
ASSQKPGQLFYGYT	TRBV4-1	14	TRBJ1-2
AWSVRSGHVSYEQY	TRBV30	14	TRBJ2-7
ASSLYQWSGSTEAF	TRBV18	14	TRBJ1-1
ASSSRELNNEQF	TRBV19	12	TRBJ2-1
ASSPHPGLAGEPDTQY	TRBV28	16	TRBJ2-3
ASSGTSGTGELF	TRBV11-2	12	TRBJ2-2
ASTPGTFSYEQY	TRBV5-1	12	TRBJ2-7
ATSRENSYGYT	TRBV15	11	TRBJ1-2
ASSSHGGDFQETQY	TRBV27	14	TRBJ2-5
ASRTQGRTYEQY	TRBV19	12	TRBJ2-7
ASHTTSGELF	TRBV19	10	TRBJ2-2
ASSYGISYEQY	TRBV10-1	11	TRBJ2-7
ASSRDRVTQPQH	TRBV7-2	12	TRBJ1-5
ASSYGVGVAKNIQY	TRBV6-5	14	TRBJ2-4
ASSVAGTIDNEQF	TRBV9	13	TRBJ2-1
ASSLETGREKLF	TRBV7-6	12	TRBJ1-4
ASSLLREGLVKQY	TRBV28	13	TRBJ2-7
ASSRGQGAVNEQY	TRBV18	13	TRBJ2-7
ASSVSALAGNYEQY	TRBV9	14	TRBJ2-7
ASSYRLGLYEQY	TRBV6-5	12	TRBJ2-7
ASSFSGTGGTYEQY	TRBV7-9	14	TRBJ2-7
ASSADRGYGYT	TRBV5-1	11	TRBJ1-2
AWSGGEQY	TRBV30	8	TRBJ2-7
ASGSGSFLWGTDTQY	TRBV7-2	15	TRBJ2-3
ASSYSGQANEKLF	TRBV6-5	13	TRBJ1-4